This T cell receptor beta chain stems from a study of T cell changes during pregnancy in multiple sclerosis (dated 2019 in TCRdb). Concerning the study at large: Changes in the T cell repertoire over the course of pregnancy were examined in this study in women with multiple sclerosis.

Notes on this clone: Its antigen is still unknown. Base quality data are lacking; no much larger clone is found one base away.

The receptor library was made with the immunoSEQ multiplex PCR assay. TCRdb limited this immuneACCESS table to in-frame rearrangements with V and J called. A share of clones is missing; checked studies link under half to unresolved V genes, and the rest is unexplained. Counted in this sample were tens of thousands of clones; 93% of them appeared once. Clones ranked in the top ten supply 2.5% to 3% of the sample. The CDR3 goes from the cysteine to the phenylalanine over 13 residues. Just CDR3 DNA is preserved here, 39 bases in frame from base 1. The V end gives up 5 bases and the J end 7 bases, leaving 8 bases in the junction not matched to a gene. The CDR1 and CDR2 encoded by the germline V gene are SQVTM and ANQGSEA.

The sequence is built from TRBV29-1 and TRBJ2-1; 7 central nucleotides agree with TRBD1. The source of this sequence is a female donor with multiple sclerosis, enrolled in a pregnancy study. Sequencing used peripheral blood, obtained in the second trimester of pregnancy. At the DNA level, the sequence is TGCAGCGTTTTTACAGGGGTAAATAATGAGCAGTTCTTC. Translated, it reads CSVFTGVNNEQFF.